The subject of this entry is one T cell receptor (beta chain). Its antigen is not identified. Data came from immunoSEQ multiplex PCR; TCRdb stores just in-frame clones and leaves some out. The sample consists of some 100,000 clones, about 53% of them appearing once. The sample originates from a study of cytotoxic CD8 clonotypes in ibrutinib-treated CLL. Regarding the study as a whole: Rising at ibrutinib response, clonality subsequently fell back toward baseline at progression.

With 6 bases removed from V and 6 bases from J, the gap between germline ends came to 15 bases. Germline V CDR1 and CDR2: SGHTA, FQGTGA. CDR3 length: 14 amino acids. This sequence joins TRBV7-3 and TRBJ2-1; D is tentatively TRBD1 or TRBD2 (5 bases each). This receptor was identified in a human donor with chronic lymphocytic leukemia. The source was PBMCs, collected after 24 months of ibrutinib treatment. Written as DNA, the CDR3 is TGTGCCAGCAGACTTCAGGGAGTCGGCAATGAGCAGTTCTTC. Protein product: CASRLQGVGNEQFF. The full variable domain, rest sourced from reference TRBV7-3 and TRBJ2-1, is GAGVSQTPSNKVTEKGKYVELRCDPISGHTALYWYRQSLGQGPEFLIYFQGTGAADDSGLPNDRFFAVRPEGSVSTLKIQRTERGDSAVYLCASRLQGVGNEQFFGPGTRLTVL.